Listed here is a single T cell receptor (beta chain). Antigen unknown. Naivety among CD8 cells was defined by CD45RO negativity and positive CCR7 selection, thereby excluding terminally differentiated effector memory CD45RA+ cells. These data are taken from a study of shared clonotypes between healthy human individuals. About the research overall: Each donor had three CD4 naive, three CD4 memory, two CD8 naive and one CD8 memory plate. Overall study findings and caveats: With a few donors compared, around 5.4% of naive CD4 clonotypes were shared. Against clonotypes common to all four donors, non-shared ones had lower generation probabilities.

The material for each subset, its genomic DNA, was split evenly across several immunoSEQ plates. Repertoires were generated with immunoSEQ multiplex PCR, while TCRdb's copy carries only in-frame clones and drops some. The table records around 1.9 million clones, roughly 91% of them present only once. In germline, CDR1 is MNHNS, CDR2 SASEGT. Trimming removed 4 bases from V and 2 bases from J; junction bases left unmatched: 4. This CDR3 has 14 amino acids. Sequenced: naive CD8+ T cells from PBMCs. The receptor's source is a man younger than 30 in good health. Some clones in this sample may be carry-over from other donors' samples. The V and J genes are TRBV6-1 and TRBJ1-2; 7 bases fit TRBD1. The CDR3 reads CASSGRDRNYGYTF. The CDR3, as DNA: TGTGCCAGCAGTGGGAGGGACAGAAACTATGGCTACACCTTC.